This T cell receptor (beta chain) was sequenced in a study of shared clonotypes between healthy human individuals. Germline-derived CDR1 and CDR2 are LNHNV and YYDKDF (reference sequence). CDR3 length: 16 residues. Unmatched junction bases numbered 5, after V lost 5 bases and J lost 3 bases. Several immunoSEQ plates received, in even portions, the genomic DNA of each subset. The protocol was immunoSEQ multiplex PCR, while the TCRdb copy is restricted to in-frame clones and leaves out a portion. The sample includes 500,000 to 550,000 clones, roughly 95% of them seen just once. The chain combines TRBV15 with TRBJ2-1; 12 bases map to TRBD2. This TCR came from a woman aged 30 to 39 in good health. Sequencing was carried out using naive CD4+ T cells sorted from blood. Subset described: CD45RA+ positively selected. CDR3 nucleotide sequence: TGTGCCACCAGCGGGCGACTAGCGGGAGTCTACAATGAGCAGTTCTTC. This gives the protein CATSGRLAGVYNEQFF.